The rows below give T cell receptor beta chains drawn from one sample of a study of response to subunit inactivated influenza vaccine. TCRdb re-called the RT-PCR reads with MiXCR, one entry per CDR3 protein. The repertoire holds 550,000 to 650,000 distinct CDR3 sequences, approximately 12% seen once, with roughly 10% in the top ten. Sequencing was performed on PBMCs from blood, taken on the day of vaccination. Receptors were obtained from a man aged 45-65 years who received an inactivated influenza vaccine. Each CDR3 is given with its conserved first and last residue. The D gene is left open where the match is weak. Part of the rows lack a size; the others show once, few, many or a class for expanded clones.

CDR3nt: TGTGCCAGCAGCTCCCTCCGGGACAGGAATGCCCTGTTCCCGGTGTTAGAGCAGTTCTTC; CDR3aa: CASSSLRDRNALFPVLEQFF; v_gene: TRBV11-2; d_gene: TRBD1; abundance: few; j_gene: TRBJ2-1
CDR3nt: TGCAGCGTGAGCCGGGACAGGGGTGAGCCCCAGCATTTT; CDR3aa: CSVSRDRGEPQHF; v_gene: TRBV29-1; d_gene: TRBD1; abundance: -; j_gene: TRBJ1-5
CDR3nt: TGTGCCAGCAGCTTAGGGGGGTATAATGAAAAACTGTTTTTT; CDR3aa: CASSLGGYNEKLFF; v_gene: TRBV7-2; d_gene: -; abundance: -; j_gene: TRBJ1-4
CDR3nt: TGCAGCGTTGAAGTCTCAAGCTTAGGCCAGGGGAGCACAGATACGCAGTATTTT; CDR3aa: CSVEVSSLGQGSTDTQYF; v_gene: TRBV29-1; d_gene: -; abundance: few; j_gene: TRBJ2-3
CDR3nt: TGTGCCAGCAGCTTCGGGACTGGGGGGGGAAAAAACATTCAGTACTTC; CDR3aa: CASSFGTGGGKNIQYF; v_gene: TRBV7-2; d_gene: TRBD2; abundance: -; j_gene: TRBJ2-4
CDR3nt: TGTGCCAGCAGCACCTGGACAGGGCGCACAAATAACTATGGCTACACCTTC; CDR3aa: CASSTWTGRTNNYGYTF; v_gene: TRBV21-1; d_gene: -; abundance: many; j_gene: TRBJ1-2
CDR3nt: TGCAGTGCCCCCGGGACAGGTTACAATGAGCAGTTCTTC; CDR3aa: CSAPGTGYNEQFF; v_gene: TRBV20-1; d_gene: TRBD1; abundance: many; j_gene: TRBJ2-1
CDR3nt: TGTGCCAGCAGTTTTCATTGGGGTTCCTACGAGCAGTACTTC; CDR3aa: CASSFHWGSYEQYF; v_gene: TRBV12-3/TRBV12-4; d_gene: -; abundance: many; j_gene: TRBJ2-7
CDR3nt: TGTGCCAGCAGCCCCAGGGTCGGTAACCTTTACAATGAGCAGTTCTTC; CDR3aa: CASSPRVGNLYNEQFF; v_gene: TRBV9; d_gene: -; abundance: -; j_gene: TRBJ2-1
CDR3nt: TGTGCCAGCAGTTTACGGGAGCGCTACACCTTC; CDR3aa: CASSLRERYTF; v_gene: TRBV12-3/TRBV12-4; d_gene: -; abundance: many; j_gene: TRBJ1-2
CDR3nt: TGCGCCAGCAGCTTGGGCAGGGAACACATAACTAAAACCGAAGAGACCCAGTACTTC; CDR3aa: CASSLGREHITKTEETQYF; v_gene: TRBV5-1; d_gene: -; abundance: -; j_gene: TRBJ2-5
CDR3nt: TGTGCCAGCAGTGATACTGAAGCTTTCTTT; CDR3aa: CASSDTEAFF; v_gene: TRBV6-1; d_gene: -; abundance: many; j_gene: TRBJ1-1
CDR3nt: TGTGCCAGCAGCGAGATGACAGGGGGCTTAGGGCAGTTCTTC; CDR3aa: CASSEMTGGLGQFF; v_gene: TRBV7-2; d_gene: TRBD1; abundance: -; j_gene: TRBJ2-1
CDR3nt: TGTGCCACCAGCAGAGATCTTAGAGGACAGGGGTTGCGCAATCAGCCCCAGCATTTT; CDR3aa: CATSRDLRGQGLRNQPQHF; v_gene: TRBV15; d_gene: TRBD1; abundance: many; j_gene: TRBJ1-5
CDR3nt: TGCGCCAGCAGGGGGGCCTTTTCCTACGAGCAGTACTTC; CDR3aa: CASRGAFSYEQYF; v_gene: TRBV4-1; d_gene: -; abundance: few; j_gene: TRBJ2-7
CDR3nt: TGCAGTGCTTCCCGGACTGGGGAGACCCAGTACTTC; CDR3aa: CSASRTGETQYF; v_gene: TRBV20-1; d_gene: -; abundance: -; j_gene: TRBJ2-5
CDR3nt: TGTGCCAGCACCTCGGGCAGATACAATGAGCAGTTCTTC; CDR3aa: CASTSGRYNEQFF; v_gene: TRBV11-2; d_gene: -; abundance: -; j_gene: TRBJ2-1
CDR3nt: TGTGCCAGCAGTACCAGGGTCGGGAGCTCCTACAATGAGCAGTTCTTC; CDR3aa: CASSTRVGSSYNEQFF; v_gene: TRBV12-3/TRBV12-4; d_gene: -; abundance: few; j_gene: TRBJ2-1
CDR3nt: TGCAGTGCTACCCCTTTTCCTAGCGAAAGGAACACCGGGGAGCTGTTTTTT; CDR3aa: CSATPFPSERNTGELFF; v_gene: TRBV20-1; d_gene: -; abundance: -; j_gene: TRBJ2-2
CDR3nt: TGTGCCAGCAGCTTATTGGGAACCGGACAGGTTCCTAACAATGAGCAGTTCTTC; CDR3aa: CASSLLGTGQVPNNEQFF; v_gene: TRBV11-1; d_gene: TRBD1; abundance: -; j_gene: TRBJ2-1
CDR3nt: TGTGCCAGCAGCTTTAGCGGGTTTTCTAGCTCCTACGAGCAGTACTTC; CDR3aa: CASSFSGFSSSYEQYF; v_gene: TRBV7-2; d_gene: TRBD2; abundance: many; j_gene: TRBJ2-7
CDR3nt: TGCAGTGCTAGAAGGGGGGCGTTGAACTATGGCTACACCTTC; CDR3aa: CSARRGALNYGYTF; v_gene: TRBV20-1; d_gene: -; abundance: many; j_gene: TRBJ1-2
CDR3nt: TGTGCCATCAGTGGGACAGGGGTGGAGCAGTACTTC; CDR3aa: CAISGTGVEQYF; v_gene: TRBV10-3; d_gene: TRBD1; abundance: few; j_gene: TRBJ2-7
CDR3nt: TGCGCCAGCAGCAATGAGGCAGATACGCAGTATTTT; CDR3aa: CASSNEADTQYF; v_gene: TRBV5-1; d_gene: -; abundance: -; j_gene: TRBJ2-3
CDR3nt: TGCGCCAGCAGCTCCCCGACGGCAGAACCCTACGAGCAGTACTTC; CDR3aa: CASSSPTAEPYEQYF; v_gene: TRBV4-1; d_gene: -; abundance: -; j_gene: TRBJ2-7